This is a list of T cell receptor beta chains from one sample in a study of radiotherapy plus CTLA-4 blockade in lung cancer. Measured with immunoSEQ multiplex PCR; TCRdb has only the in-frame clones, and not every one. This sample has tens of thousands of clones, with roughly 80% found just once. This specimen was peripheral blood, taken from a patient treated with radiotherapy plus ipilimumab. Receptors were obtained from a human donor with non-small cell lung cancer who had a partial response to radiotherapy plus ipilimumab. Each CDR3 is given with its conserved first and last residue. The order of the fields is V gene, J gene, CDR3 protein.

V gene: TRBV9
J gene: TRBJ2-7
CDR3 protein: CASSGSGGRSYEQYF

V gene: TRBV29-1
J gene: TRBJ2-3
CDR3 protein: CSVELRSPGQRADTQYF

V gene: TRBV7-6
J gene: TRBJ2-7
CDR3 protein: CASSVAQGGYEQYF

V gene: TRBV27
J gene: -
CDR3 protein: CASSFGDYTIYEQYF

V gene: TRBV7-2
J gene: TRBJ1-5
CDR3 protein: CASSLVLGQGSLGNQPQHF

V gene: TRBV7-7
J gene: TRBJ2-1
CDR3 protein: CASSLSGGAYNEQFF

V gene: TRBV21-1
J gene: TRBJ2-7
CDR3 protein: CASSQANSGGSYEQYF

V gene: TRBV7-9
J gene: TRBJ2-5
CDR3 protein: CASSLGGAGETQYF

V gene: TRBV5-4
J gene: TRBJ1-1
CDR3 protein: CASSFDRGRLNTEAFF

V gene: TRBV2
J gene: TRBJ2-2
CDR3 protein: CASSGPTGEVTGELFF

V gene: TRBV6-6
J gene: TRBJ2-7
CDR3 protein: CASRPLTGGQYEQYF

V gene: TRBV19
J gene: TRBJ1-5
CDR3 protein: CASRWRQAHQPQHF

V gene: TRBV4-1
J gene: TRBJ1-2
CDR3 protein: CASSQLLYYGYTF

V gene: TRBV5-1
J gene: TRBJ1-6
CDR3 protein: CASSLSQGYNSPLHF

V gene: TRBV18
J gene: TRBJ2-1
CDR3 protein: CASSPERGLQNNEQFF

V gene: TRBV7-2
J gene: TRBJ1-1
CDR3 protein: CASSLRPGVGTEAFF

V gene: TRBV7-9
J gene: TRBJ2-2
CDR3 protein: CASSLDIMNTGELFF

V gene: TRBV5-6
J gene: TRBJ2-3
CDR3 protein: CASSLGLTDTQYF

V gene: TRBV4-2
J gene: TRBJ1-1
CDR3 protein: CASSQDSWRTGTNTEAFF

V gene: TRBV21-1
J gene: TRBJ1-2
CDR3 protein: CASKVDRGYGYTF

V gene: TRBV4-1
J gene: TRBJ1-2
CDR3 protein: CASSKLAGGGYTF

V gene: TRBV19
J gene: TRBJ2-7
CDR3 protein: CASSIERGGLGEQYF

V gene: TRBV7-6
J gene: TRBJ2-5
CDR3 protein: CASSLVGLAGGPGTQYF

V gene: TRBV6-6
J gene: TRBJ2-7
CDR3 protein: CASSRMGADEQYF

V gene: TRBV6-1
J gene: TRBJ1-5
CDR3 protein: CASSDGGTGGFSNQPQHF

V gene: TRBV29-1
J gene: TRBJ2-3
CDR3 protein: CSVEVAKGVPDTQYF

V gene: TRBV7-8
J gene: TRBJ1-3
CDR3 protein: CASSLASSGNTIYF

V gene: TRBV6-1
J gene: TRBJ1-5
CDR3 protein: CASSALTGNQPQHF

V gene: TRBV25-1
J gene: TRBJ2-5
CDR3 protein: CASSEHREGETQYF

V gene: TRBV14
J gene: TRBJ1-1
CDR3 protein: CASSQWGGMNTEAFF

V gene: TRBV5-1
J gene: TRBJ2-6
CDR3 protein: CASSPDRGLGANVLTF